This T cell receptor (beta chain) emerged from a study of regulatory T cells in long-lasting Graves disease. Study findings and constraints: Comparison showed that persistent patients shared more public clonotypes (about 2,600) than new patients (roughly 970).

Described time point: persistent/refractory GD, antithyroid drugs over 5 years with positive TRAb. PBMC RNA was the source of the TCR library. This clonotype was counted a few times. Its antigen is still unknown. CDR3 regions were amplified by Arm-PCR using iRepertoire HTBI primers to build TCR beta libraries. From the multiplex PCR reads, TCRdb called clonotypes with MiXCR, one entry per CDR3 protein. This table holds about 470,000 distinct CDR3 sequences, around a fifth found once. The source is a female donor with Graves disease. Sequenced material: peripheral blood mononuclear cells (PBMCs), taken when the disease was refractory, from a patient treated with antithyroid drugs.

The CDR3 coding sequence is TGTGCCAGCAGTCCCATTAGCGGGACTCCCTACAATGAGCAGTTCTTC. Protein: CASSPISGTPYNEQFF. V is TRBV27 and J is TRBJ2-1; 8 positions agree with TRBD2. Germline assignment: CDR1 MNHEY and CDR2 SMNVEV (reference sequence). There are 16 residues in the CDR3. The ends lost 5 bases at V and 2 bases at J; junction bases unmatched: 8.